This paragraph covers one TCR beta chain sequence. It lacks a known antigen. Within one base of it there is no much larger clone, and no base qualities were kept. The donors were healthy, HIV-negative adults with no recently reported acute infections or vaccinations. Every donor was a Caucasian adult residing in Nashville, Tennessee, USA. For unsorted samples, roughly 91 million PBMCs were counted, and genomic DNA was extracted using the QIAamp DNA Blood Mini kit. Blood was collected by leukapheresis, and PBMCs were isolated by Ficoll-Histopaque density gradient centrifugation and then cryopreserved in liquid nitrogen vapor phase. Via the germline V gene (reference sequence), CDR1 is LNHDA and CDR2 SQIVND. Relative to germline, V is 4 bases shorter and J is 1 base shorter, with 7 bases between their ends. Inclusive of the bounding cysteine and phenylalanine, the CDR3 is 14 residues long. Of all the DNA, just the CDR3 is kept, 42 bases in frame from base 1.

These data originate in a study of shared clonotypes between healthy human individuals (dated by TCRdb to about 2020). With respect to the entire study: The cohort comprised two women and a few men aged 18 to 49 years. Libraries were prepared and TCR repertoires were sequenced by different laboratories using diverse techniques, in order to increase sequencing depth and limit assay-specific biases. The study deeply sequenced blood TCR repertoires of about 5 healthy adults to estimate repertoire size and the extent of clonotype sharing between individuals. Each donor's leukapheresis produced roughly between roughly 0.94 and 9.5 billion PBMCs.

On the study overall, not on this receptor specifically: Only blood was sampled, and tissue TCR repertoires likely differ from those in blood. The small number of donors limited the genetic and exposure-history diversity represented. Pairwise subsampling led to the expectation that sequencing depth would affect the degree of clonotype sharing among donors.

Using the deep immunoSEQ assay, TCR CDR3 regions were amplified from genomic DNA by multiplex PCR. For each cell subset, the extracted genomic DNA was distributed evenly across all wells of several immunoSEQ 96-well plates, and each plate served as one replicate. Each replicate PCR for unsorted PBMC received approximately 0.3 ug genomic DNA, equal to about 30,000 T cell genomes. Genomic DNA from unsorted PBMC was sequenced over ten immunoSEQ deep assay plates. Purified libraries were quantified with a Qubit 3.0 fluorometer, sized on a Bioanalyzer 2100, and re-quantified with the KAPA Library Quantification kit. A separate single-read 150-cycle Illumina NextSeq 550 flow cell was used to sequence each immunoSEQ 96-well plate. The published analysis was carried out like this. Because the immunoSEQ output held only junctional sequences and lacked quality scores, the filtering could not match the filtering applied to full-length reads. To assign V/J genes and CDR3, sequences were annotated using PyIR, a Python wrapper for IgBLAST v1.9, with IMGT germline references. Reads were filtered out if the reads had weak V/J assignments (E-value above 1e-6), no CDR3, stop codons, out-of-frame junctions, or ambiguous translated residues. V3J clonotypes were defined as sequences sharing an identical inferred V gene, J gene, and CDR3 amino acid sequence. The percentage overlap between two repertoires was calculated by dividing the number of shared unique clonotypes by the size of the smaller repertoire. Repertoire richness was assessed with RTK rarefaction, the Chao1 estimator, and Recon v2.1 estimates of unobserved clonotypes. This is the immuneACCESS table as TCRdb keeps it, with only in-frame sequences that have V and J called. A part of the clones is gone; compared with another copy, unresolved V genes explain less than half, and the rest is unexplained. V, J and clone size are those of that table, while D and trimming were read from the DNA. In all, the sample holds approximately 480,000 clones, and about 75% of those were seen once. Around an eighth of the sample is held by the ten biggest clonotypes.

The origin of this receptor is a woman in her forties in good health. Some clones in this sample may be carry-over from other donors' samples. The chain is encoded by TRBV19 joined to TRBJ1-4, and possibly TRBD1, on 5 matching bases. Sequences were obtained from PBMCs. The encoded CDR3 is CASSKTVTNEKLFF. The sequenced DNA is TGTGCCAGTAGTAAGACAGTAACTAATGAAAAACTGTTTTTT.